There are many counts of the clone carrying this T cell receptor (beta chain). Amplification of TCR beta CDR3 regions used RNA as the template. When the TCR CDR3 underwent first-round RT-PCR, the HTBI primer set was used. TCRdb reprocessed the multiplex PCR reads with MiXCR, giving one entry per CDR3 protein. The data hold 350,000 or so distinct CDR3 sequences, with roughly 21% observed a single time. This specimen belongs to a study of T cells in Graves' hyperthyroidism and ophthalmopathy. CDR3 length equals 12 residues. The V end lost 6 bases, the J end lost 0 bases, and 5 bases lay between the germline ends. Germline V gene sequence: CDR1 MNHNS, CDR2 SASEGT.

Source material: blood. The TCR was taken from a woman aged 45-65 years with Graves' hyperthyroidism. The chain joins TRBV6-1 to TRBJ1-2, with D hard to call. The CDR3 coding sequence is TGTGCCAGCAGGCGGGCTAACTATGGCTACACCTTC. It yields the protein CASRRANYGYTF.